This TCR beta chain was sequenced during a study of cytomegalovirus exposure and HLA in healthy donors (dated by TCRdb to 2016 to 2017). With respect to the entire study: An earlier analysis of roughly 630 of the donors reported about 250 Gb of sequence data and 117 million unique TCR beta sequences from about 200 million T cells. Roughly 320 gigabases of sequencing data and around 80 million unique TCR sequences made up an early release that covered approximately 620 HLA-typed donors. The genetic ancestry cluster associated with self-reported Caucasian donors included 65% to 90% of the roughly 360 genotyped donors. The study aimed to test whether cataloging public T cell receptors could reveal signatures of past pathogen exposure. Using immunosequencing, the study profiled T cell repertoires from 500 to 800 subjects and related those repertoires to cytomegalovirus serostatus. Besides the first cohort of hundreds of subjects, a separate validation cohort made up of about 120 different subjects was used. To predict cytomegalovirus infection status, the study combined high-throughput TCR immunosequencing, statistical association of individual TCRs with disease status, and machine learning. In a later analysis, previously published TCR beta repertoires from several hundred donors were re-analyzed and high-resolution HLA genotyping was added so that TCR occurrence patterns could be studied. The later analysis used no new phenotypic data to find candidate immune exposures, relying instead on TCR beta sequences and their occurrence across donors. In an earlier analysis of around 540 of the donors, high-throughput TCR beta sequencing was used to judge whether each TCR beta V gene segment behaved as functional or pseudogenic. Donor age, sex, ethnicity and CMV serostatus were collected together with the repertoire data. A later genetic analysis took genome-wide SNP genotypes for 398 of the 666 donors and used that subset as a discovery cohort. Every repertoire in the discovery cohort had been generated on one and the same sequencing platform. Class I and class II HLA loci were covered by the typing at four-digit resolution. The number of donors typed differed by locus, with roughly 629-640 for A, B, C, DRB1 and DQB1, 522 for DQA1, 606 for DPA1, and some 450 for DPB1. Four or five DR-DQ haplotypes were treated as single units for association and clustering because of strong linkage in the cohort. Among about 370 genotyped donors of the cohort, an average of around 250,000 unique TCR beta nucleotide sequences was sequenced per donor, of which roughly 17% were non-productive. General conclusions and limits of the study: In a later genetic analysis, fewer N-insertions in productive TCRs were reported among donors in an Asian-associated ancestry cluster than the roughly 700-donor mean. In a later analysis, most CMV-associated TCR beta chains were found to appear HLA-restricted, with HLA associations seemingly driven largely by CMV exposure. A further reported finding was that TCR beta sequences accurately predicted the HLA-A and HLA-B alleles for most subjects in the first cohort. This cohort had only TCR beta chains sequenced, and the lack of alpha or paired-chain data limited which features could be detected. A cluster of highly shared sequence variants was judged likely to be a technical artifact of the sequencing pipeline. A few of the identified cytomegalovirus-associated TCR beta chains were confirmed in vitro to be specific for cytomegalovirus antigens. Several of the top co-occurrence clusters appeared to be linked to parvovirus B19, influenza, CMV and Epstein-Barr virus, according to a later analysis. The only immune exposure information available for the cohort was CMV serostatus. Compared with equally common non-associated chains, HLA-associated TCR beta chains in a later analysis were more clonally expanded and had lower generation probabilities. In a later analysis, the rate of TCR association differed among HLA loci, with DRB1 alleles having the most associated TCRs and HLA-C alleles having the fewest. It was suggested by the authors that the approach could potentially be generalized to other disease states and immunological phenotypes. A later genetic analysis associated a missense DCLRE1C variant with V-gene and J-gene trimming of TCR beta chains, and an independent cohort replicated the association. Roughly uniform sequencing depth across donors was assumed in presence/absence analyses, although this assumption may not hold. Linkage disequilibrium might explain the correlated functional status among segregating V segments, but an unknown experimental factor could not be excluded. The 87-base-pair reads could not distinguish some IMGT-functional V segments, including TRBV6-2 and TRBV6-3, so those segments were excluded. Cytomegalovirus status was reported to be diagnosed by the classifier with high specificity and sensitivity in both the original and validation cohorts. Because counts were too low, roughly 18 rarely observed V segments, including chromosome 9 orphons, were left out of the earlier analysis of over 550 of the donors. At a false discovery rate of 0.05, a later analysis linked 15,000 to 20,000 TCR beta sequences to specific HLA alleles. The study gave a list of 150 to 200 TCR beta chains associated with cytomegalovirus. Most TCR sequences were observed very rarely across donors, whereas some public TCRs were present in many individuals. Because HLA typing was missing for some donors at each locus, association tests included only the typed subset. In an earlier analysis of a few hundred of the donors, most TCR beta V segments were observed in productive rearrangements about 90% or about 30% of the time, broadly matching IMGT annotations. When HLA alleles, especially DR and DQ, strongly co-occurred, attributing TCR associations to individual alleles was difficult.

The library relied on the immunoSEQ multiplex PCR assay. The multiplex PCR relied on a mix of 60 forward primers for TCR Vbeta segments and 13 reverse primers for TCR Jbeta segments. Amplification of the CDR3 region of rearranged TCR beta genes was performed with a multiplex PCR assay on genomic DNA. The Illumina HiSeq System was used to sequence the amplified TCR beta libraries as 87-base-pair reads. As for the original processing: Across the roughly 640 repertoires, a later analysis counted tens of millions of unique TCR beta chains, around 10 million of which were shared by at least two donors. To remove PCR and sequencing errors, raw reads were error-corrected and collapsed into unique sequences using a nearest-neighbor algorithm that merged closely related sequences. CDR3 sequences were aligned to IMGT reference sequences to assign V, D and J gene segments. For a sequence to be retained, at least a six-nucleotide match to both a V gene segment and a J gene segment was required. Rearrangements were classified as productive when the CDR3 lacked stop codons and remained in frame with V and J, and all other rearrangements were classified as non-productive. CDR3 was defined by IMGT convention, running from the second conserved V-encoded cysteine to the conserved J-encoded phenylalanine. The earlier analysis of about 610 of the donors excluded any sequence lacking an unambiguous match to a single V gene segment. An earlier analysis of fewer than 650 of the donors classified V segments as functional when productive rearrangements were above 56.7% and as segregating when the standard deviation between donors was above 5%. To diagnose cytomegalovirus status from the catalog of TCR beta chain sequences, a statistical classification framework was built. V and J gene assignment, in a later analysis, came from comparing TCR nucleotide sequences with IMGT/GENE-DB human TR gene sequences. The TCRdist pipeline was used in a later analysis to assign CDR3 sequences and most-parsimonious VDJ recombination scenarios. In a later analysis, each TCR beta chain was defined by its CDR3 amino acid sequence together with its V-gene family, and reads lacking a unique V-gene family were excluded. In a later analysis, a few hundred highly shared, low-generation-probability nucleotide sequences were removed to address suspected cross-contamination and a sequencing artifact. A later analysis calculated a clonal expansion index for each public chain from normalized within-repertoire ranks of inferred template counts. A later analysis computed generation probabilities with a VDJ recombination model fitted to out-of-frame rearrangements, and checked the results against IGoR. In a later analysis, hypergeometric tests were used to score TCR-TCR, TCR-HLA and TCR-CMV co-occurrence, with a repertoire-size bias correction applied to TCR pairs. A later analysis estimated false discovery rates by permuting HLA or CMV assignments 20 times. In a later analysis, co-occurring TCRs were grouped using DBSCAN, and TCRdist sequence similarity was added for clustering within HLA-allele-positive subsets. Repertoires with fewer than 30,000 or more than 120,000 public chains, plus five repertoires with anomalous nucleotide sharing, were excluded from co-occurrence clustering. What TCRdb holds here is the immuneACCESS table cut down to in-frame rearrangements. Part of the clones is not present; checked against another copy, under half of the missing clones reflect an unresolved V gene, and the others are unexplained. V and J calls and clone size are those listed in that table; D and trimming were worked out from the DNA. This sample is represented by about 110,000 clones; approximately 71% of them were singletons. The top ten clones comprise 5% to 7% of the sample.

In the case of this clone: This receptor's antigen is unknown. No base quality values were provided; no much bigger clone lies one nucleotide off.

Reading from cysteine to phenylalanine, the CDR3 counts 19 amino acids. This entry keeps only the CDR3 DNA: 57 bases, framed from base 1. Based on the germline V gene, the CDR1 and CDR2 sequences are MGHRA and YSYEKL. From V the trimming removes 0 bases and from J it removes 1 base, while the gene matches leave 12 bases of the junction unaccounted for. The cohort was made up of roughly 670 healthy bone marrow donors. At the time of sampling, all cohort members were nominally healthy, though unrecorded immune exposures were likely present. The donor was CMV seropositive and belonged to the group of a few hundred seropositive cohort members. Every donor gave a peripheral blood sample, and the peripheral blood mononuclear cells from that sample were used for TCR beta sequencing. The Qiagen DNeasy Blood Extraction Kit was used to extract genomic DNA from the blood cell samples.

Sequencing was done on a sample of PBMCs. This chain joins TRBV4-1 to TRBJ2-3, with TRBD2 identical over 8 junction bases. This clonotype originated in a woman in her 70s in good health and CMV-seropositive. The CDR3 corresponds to CASSQDKIQRGSRTDTQYF. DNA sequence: TGCGCCAGCAGCCAAGATAAGATCCAGCGGGGGTCACGCACAGATACGCAGTATTTT.